The 4 T cell receptor beta chains listed next were all sequenced from one sample in a study of shared clonotypes between healthy human individuals. This table comes from immunoSEQ multiplex PCR, and its TCRdb copy is limited to in-frame clones, with some not included. The sample has 2 million to 3 million clones; approximately 94% are singletons. The sample comprised naive CD4+ T cells from PBMCs. The sample's subset: CD45RA+ positively selected. The origin of the receptors is a man between 18 and 35 years old in good health. Some clones in this sample may be carry-over from other donors' samples.

The chain combines TRBV10-3 with TRBJ2-3; D gene unclear. The CDR3 covers 13 residues. V was cut by 3 bases and J by 6 bases, with 10 bases left in between. In germline, CDR1 is ENHRY, CDR2 SYGVKD. CDR3 sequence: CAISEGERDTQYF. CDR3 bases: TGTGCCATCAGTGAAGGTGAGAGGGATACGCAGTATTTT.

The chain employs TRBV4-3 and TRBJ2-1; possibly TRBD2 for D (5 bases). There are 12 residues in the CDR3. CDR1 LGHNA and CDR2 YSLEER come from the germline V gene. V lost 0 bases and J lost 9, with 6 bases in between. CDR3 in DNA: TGCGCCAGCAGCCAAGATGGGAGTGAGCAGTTCTTC. Translated: CASSQDGSEQFF.

CDR3 nucleotides: TGTGCCAGCAGCTACAGGGGGGCTGGGGCCAACGTCCTGACTTTC. It encodes CASSYRGAGANVLTF. This rearrangement joins TRBV7-2 to TRBJ2-6; 8 nucleotides align to TRBD1. With 4 bases clipped from V and 2 bases from J, the junction kept 1 base outside the gene matches. The CDR3 spans 15 residues. Germline V gives CDR1 SGHTA, CDR2 FQGNSA.

V is TRBV7-6 and J is TRBJ1-4; 10 bases fit TRBD1. Germline trimming cut 1 base from V and 8 bases from J; bases unmatched to any gene: 7. Germline CDR1 SGHVS, CDR2 FNYEAQ. The CDR3 runs to 16 residues. The CDR3 here is CASSLGTGGHREKLFF. CDR3 nucleotide sequence: TGTGCCAGCAGCTTAGGGACAGGGGGACATAGGGAAAAACTGTTTTTT.